Presented here are 26 T cell receptor beta chains from one specimen sequenced in a study of blood T cell repertoires in COVID-19. Clones were sequenced by immunoSEQ multiplex PCR, and TCRdb holds only the in-frame ones, with some missing. The sample shows 150,000 to 200,000 clones, approximately 80% of them seen only once. Sequenced: PBMCs or T cells enriched from blood (not recorded which). Receptors were obtained from a man in his fifties or sixties who had recovered from COVID-19.

V is TRBV3-1 (or the pseudogene TRBV3-2) and J is TRBJ2-2; D is possibly TRBD2 (5 bases). Trimming pared 0 bases from V and 6 bases from J, leaving 8 bases between. Germline values: CDR1 LGHDT, CDR2 YNNKEL (reference sequence). The CDR3 is 14 amino acids. CDR3 region: CASSQDYGAGELFF. The CDR3 DNA follows: TGTGCCAGCAGCCAAGATTACGGGGCCGGGGAGCTGTTTTTT.

This clone was observed a few times. V usage is TRBV7-9 and J usage is TRBJ2-5, with no clear D. V was pared by 5 bases and J by 3 bases, with 7 bases between. The CDR3 is 12 amino acids. CDR1 is SEHNR and CDR2 is FQNEAQ in the germline V gene (reference sequence). In DNA, the CDR3 is TGTGCCAGCAGCCCCCAGGAAGAGACCCAGTACTTC. It is translated as CASSPQEETQYF.

The chain employs TRBV5-1 and TRBJ1-4, with D unclear. CDR1 is SGHRS, CDR2 YFSETQ, per germline. Trimming pared 4 bases from V and 7 bases from J, leaving 11 bases between. There are 13 residues in the CDR3. The CDR3 sequence is CASSRGSGEKLFF. The CDR3 coding sequence is TGCGCCAGCAGCCGCGGGTCTGGTGAAAAACTGTTTTTT.

This clone showed up just once. The V gene is TRBV6-1, the J gene TRBJ1-3; D remains ambiguous. V was trimmed by 3 bases and J by 4 bases, leaving 13 bases between them. This CDR3 contains 15 residues. Germline V gives CDR1 MNHNS, CDR2 SASEGT. CDR3 bases: TGTGCCAGCAGTGAGTCGGTTGGAGGAGGAAACACCATATATTTT. It codes for CASSESVGGGNTIYF.

The chain has TRBV4-2 and TRBJ2-7; TRBD1 matches 8 bases. Germline trimming cut 5 bases from V and 5 bases from J; bases unmatched to any gene: 8. Germline V gives CDR1 LGHNA, CDR2 YNFKEQ. The CDR3 runs to 14 residues. The chain's CDR3 is CASSGGQGVNEQYF. The CDR3 DNA reads TGTGCCAGCAGCGGTGGACAGGGAGTAAACGAGCAGTACTTC.

The genes are TRBV19 and TRBJ2-1; TRBD2 might be the D (5 bases). The V end was cut by 5 bases, the J end by 9 bases, with 23 bases between. Germline V CDR1 and CDR2: LNHDA, SQIVND (reference sequence). The CDR3 is 16 amino acids. The CDR3 coding sequence is TGTGCCAGTAGTCCAGAGGTGGGAGAATTTTGGGGTGAGCAGTTCTTC. As protein: CASSPEVGEFWGEQFF.

This clone appeared a single time. The chain employs TRBV5-4 and TRBJ2-7, with 7 bases that match TRBD2. Germline values: CDR1 SGHNT, CDR2 YYREEE (reference sequence). There are 14 residues in the CDR3. Trimming cost V 4 bases and J 7 bases; bases outside gene matches: 11. CDR3: CASSLDAGVDEQYF. The CDR3 DNA is TGTGCCAGCAGCCTGGACGCGGGGGTGGATGAGCAGTACTTC.

This sequence joins TRBV9 and TRBJ2-2; D call uncertain. There are 12 residues in the CDR3. CDR1 is SGDLS, CDR2 YYNGEE, per germline. Trimming removed 7 bases at V and 4 bases at J, with 8 bases between. CDR3 in amino acids: CASGVGTGELFF. DNA for the CDR3: TGTGCCAGCGGAGTGGGCACCGGGGAGCTGTTTTTT.

This clone was picked up a small number of times. The V call is TRBV5-8, the J call TRBJ2-5; 7 bases are shared with TRBD2. V lost 3 bases and J lost 1; bases outside the gene matches: 9. The germline CDR1 and CDR2 sequences are SGHTS and YDEGEE. The CDR3 is 16 amino acids. The CDR3 DNA reads TGTGCCAGCAGCTCGGGGGGATCTAGCGGCCAAGAGACCCAGTACTTC. Encoded protein: CASSSGGSSGQETQYF.

The chain couples TRBV28 to TRBJ1-2; no clear D gene. The CDR3 contains 9 residues. Germline V gives CDR1 MDHEN, CDR2 SYDVKM. The CDR3 nucleotides are TGTCCTTTTGCGGGAGGCTACACCTTC. The encoded protein is CPFAGGYTF.

The chain links TRBV10-1 to TRBJ2-7; 7 bases map to TRBD2. From germline, CDR1 is WNHNN and CDR2 SYGVQD (reference sequence). This CDR3 spans 13 amino acids. After removal of 10 bases from V and 2 bases from J, the junction contained 8 bases not matched to a gene. The CDR3 region has the DNA TGCGCCACCACGGGGGGTTGCACCTACGAGCAGTACTTC. Translation gives CATTGGCTYEQYF.

The rearrangement uses TRBV29-1 and TRBJ2-1, with 8 bases that match TRBD2. Trimming removed 5 bases from V and 16 bases from J; junction bases left unmatched: 10. The CDR3 covers 11 residues. Germline V CDR1 and CDR2: SQVTM, ANQGSEA. The CDR3 DNA reads TGCAGCGTTATCCGGCGGGAGGCGGAATTCTTC. Translating it yields CSVIRREAEFF.

V usage is TRBV10-1 and J usage is TRBJ2-7; no definite D call. The CDR3 length is 14 residues. CDR1 and CDR2 from the germline V gene are WNHNN and SYGVQD (reference sequence). With 2 bases removed from V and 2 bases from J, the gap between germline ends came to 10 bases. The CDR3 DNA reads TGCGCCAGCAGTGAGAGCTCACGGGCCTACGAGCAGTACTTC. It codes for CASSESSRAYEQYF.

About this clone itself: Other DNA sequences in this specimen translate into the identical CDR3. The CDR3 DNA reads as TGTGCCAGCAGTAGCATTGTCGATACGCAGTATTTT. Translating it yields CASSSIVDTQYF. This rearrangement joins TRBV7-9 to TRBJ2-3; no clear D. This CDR3 has 12 residues. V shed 6 bases and J shed 6 bases, with 10 bases lying between them. In germline, CDR1 is SEHNR, CDR2 FQNEAQ (reference sequence).

This clone was seen only a few times. The chain recombines TRBV18 with TRBJ2-3; 7 bases are a match to TRBD1. The CDR3 extends over 16 amino acids. The J segment lost 1 base and the V segment lost 5 bases, leaving 9 bases of the junction unmatched. CDR1 and CDR2 (germline): KGHSH, LQKENI. The CDR3 sequence is CASSAYRGQGTDTQYF. The DNA for the CDR3 is TGTGCCAGCTCAGCCTACAGGGGCCAAGGCACAGATACGCAGTATTTT.

The V call is TRBV27, the J call TRBJ1-6, with 7 bases that match TRBD1. Germline V gene data show CDR1 as MNHEY and CDR2 as SMNVEV (reference sequence). Unmatched junction bases numbered 10, after V lost 6 bases and J lost 8 bases. The CDR3 runs 15 residues. CDR3 in DNA: TGTGCCAGCAGCCAACTTAAGGACAGGTATTCACCCCTCCACTTT. Amino acid sequence: CASSQLKDRYSPLHF.

The rearrangement uses TRBV7-9 and TRBJ2-7, with 9 bases that match TRBD1. After removal of 3 bases from V and 2 bases from J, the junction contained 11 bases not matched to a gene. The germline V gene encodes CDR1 SEHNR and CDR2 FQNEAQ (reference sequence). The CDR3 sequence is 17 residues long. CDR3 nucleotides: TGTGCCAGCAGCTTGGACGCGGGACAGGGAAAGGCCTACGAGCAGTACTTC. This translates into CASSLDAGQGKAYEQYF.

The chain combines TRBV27 with TRBJ2-1; TRBD2 aligns across 15 bases. The germline V gene encodes CDR1 MNHEY and CDR2 SMNVEV (reference sequence). Trimming at V came to 5 bases and at J to 7 bases, leaving 6 bases not matched to a gene. The CDR3 extends over 16 amino acids. Written as DNA, the CDR3 is TGTGCCAGCAGTCCCGGACTAGCGGGAGGGTGGAATGAGCAGTTCTTC. It is translated as CASSPGLAGGWNEQFF.

The genes are TRBV2 and TRBJ1-1; D gene ambiguous. Trimming stripped 7 bases from V and 1 base from J, with 13 bases between. Germline V lookup: CDR1 SNHLY, CDR2 FYNNEI. The CDR3 loop spans 14 amino acids. CDR3 protein: CASKWESGNTEAFF. CDR3 nucleotides: TGTGCCAGCAAGTGGGAAAGCGGGAACACTGAAGCTTTCTTT.

The chain uses TRBV6-6 and TRBJ1-6, with TRBD1 matching 9 bases. V gave up 6 bases and J gave up 5 bases; unmatched junction bases: 5. This CDR3 region has 15 residues. Germline loops: CDR1 MNHNY, CDR2 SVGAGI (reference sequence). The CDR3 DNA reads as TGTGCCAGCAGGAGCGGGACAGGGAATAATTCACCCCTCCACTTT. It encodes CASRSGTGNNSPLHF.

The rearrangement joins TRBV5-1 to TRBJ1-1; 9 positions agree with TRBD1. The germline V gene encodes CDR1 SGHRS and CDR2 YFSETQ. CDR3 size: 16 residues. The ends lost 2 bases at V and 3 bases at J; junction bases unmatched: 8. The CDR3 region is CASSLPGQGRYTEAFF. CDR3 coding DNA: TGCGCCAGCAGCTTACCGGGACAGGGTCGCTACACTGAAGCTTTCTTT.

The V gene is TRBV5-4, the J gene TRBJ2-5; 8 bases agree with TRBD1. The CDR3 runs to 14 residues. V trimming: 4 bases; J trimming: 7 bases; junction bases outside the gene matches: 9. CDR1 and CDR2 (germline): SGHNT, YYREEE (reference sequence). This CDR3 reads CASSPDREEGTQYF. As DNA, the CDR3 is TGTGCCAGCAGCCCGGACAGGGAAGAGGGGACCCAGTACTTC.

V usage is TRBV5-1 and J usage is TRBJ2-3; a weak D match, TRBD1 (6 bases). From germline, CDR1 is SGHRS and CDR2 YFSETQ. V was pared by 3 bases and J by 3 bases, with 8 bases between. The CDR3 is 13 residues long. CDR3 bases: TGCGCCAGCAGCTCAGGGACAACAGATACGCAGTATTTT. Protein product: CASSSGTTDTQYF.

The chain combines TRBV3-1 (or the pseudogene TRBV3-2) with TRBJ2-7; the D gene is possibly TRBD2 (7 bases). From germline, CDR1 is LGHDT and CDR2 YNNKEL (reference sequence). This CDR3 is 14 amino acids long. The V end lost 6 bases, the J end lost 0 bases, and 12 bases lay between the germline ends. CDR3: CASSWGGRSYEQYF. In nucleotides, the CDR3 is TGTGCCAGCAGTTGGGGGGGGCGCTCCTACGAGCAGTACTTC.

This sequence joins TRBV4-1 and TRBJ2-1; 10 bases are a match to TRBD2. J was trimmed by 10 bases and V by 4 bases; bases with no gene match: 16. CDR3 size: 17 residues. The germline CDR1 and CDR2 sequences are MGHRA and YSYEKL. As DNA, the CDR3 is TGCGCCAGCAGCCCTGCCGCCCCAGCGGGGGGGCCTGGCGAGCAGTTCTTC. This encodes CASSPAAPAGGPGEQFF.

This chain uses TRBV7-9 with TRBJ2-1; D gene unclear. This CDR3 is built from 16 residues. Germline V lookup: CDR1 SEHNR, CDR2 FQNEAQ (reference sequence). Between the trimmed V and J ends, which lost 5 bases and 1 base, there was a span of 15 bases. The CDR3 nucleotides are TGTGCCAGCAGCCTACTAAATTCCCTTTCCTACAATGAGCAGTTCTTC. Protein: CASSLLNSLSYNEQFF.